Following are 6 T cell receptor beta chains from one sample sequenced in a study of cytotoxic CD8 clonotypes in ibrutinib-treated CLL. Some clones are missing from TCRdb's copy, which holds only in-frame ones; the method was immunoSEQ multiplex PCR. The sample holds about 17,000 clones, approximately 81% seen once. The sample here was PBMCs, taken before ibrutinib treatment. The origin of the receptors is a human donor with chronic lymphocytic leukemia.

The genes are TRBV7-3 and TRBJ2-2; TRBD1 matches at 9 bases. The V and J ends lost 3 bases and 2 bases, in that order; junction bases with no gene match: 4. Per the germline V gene, CDR1 is SGHTA and CDR2 is FQGTGA. This CDR3 is built from 16 residues. The CDR3 DNA follows: TGTGCCAGCAGCTTCGGACAGGGGCCCAACACCGGGGAGCTGTTTTTT. Translation gives CASSFGQGPNTGELFF.

This chain joins TRBV13 and TRBJ2-7; 7 nucleotides match TRBD1. Germline loops: CDR1 PRHDT, CDR2 FYEKMQ (reference sequence). The V and J ends lost 0 bases and 2 bases, in that order; junction bases with no gene match: 4. This CDR3 has 15 residues. The CDR3 reads CASSLGPGGTYEQYF. The CDR3 DNA reads TGTGCCAGCAGCTTAGGGCCAGGGGGAACCTACGAGCAGTACTTC.

The gene calls are TRBV2 and TRBJ2-5; no definite D call. This CDR3 is 15 amino acids long. Germline CDR1 is SNHLY and CDR2 is FYNNEI. V was clipped by 6 bases and J by 7 bases, with 21 bases between them. The CDR3 protein is CASRDDAVGLVTQYF. CDR3 bases: TGTGCCAGCAGGGACGACGCGGTCGGCCTGGTGACCCAGTACTTC.

The count of this clone is one. The chain recombines TRBV5-6 with TRBJ2-5; D ambiguous. Trimming removed 0 bases at V and 2 bases at J, with 8 bases between. Germline V lookup: CDR1 SGHDT, CDR2 YYEEEE. This CDR3 has 14 amino acids. Here the CDR3 reads CASSLVHPQETQYF. The CDR3 coding sequence is TGTGCCAGCAGCTTGGTACACCCTCAAGAGACCCAGTACTTC.

The chain has TRBV2 and TRBJ2-3, with a weak D call TRBD1 (6 bases). The CDR3 totals 10 residues. In germline, CDR1 is SNHLY, CDR2 FYNNEI. Between the trimmed V and J ends, which lost 11 bases and 5 bases, there was a span of 8 bases. CDR3 coding DNA: TGTGCCGGACAGATAGATACGCAGTATTTT. Its translation is CAGQIDTQYF.

The chain carries TRBV7-9 and TRBJ1-5; no clear D gene. Trimming pared 0 bases from V and 4 bases from J, leaving 7 bases between. This CDR3 spans 14 amino acids. The V gene's germline CDR1 is SEHNR and CDR2 FQNEAQ (reference sequence). The CDR3 region has the DNA TGTGCCAGCAGCTTAGCATCGAGGAATCAGCCCCAGCATTTT. It codes for CASSLASRNQPQHF.